This T cell receptor (beta chain) came from a study of T-cell reconstitution after alpha-beta-depleted transplantation in children. Findings and caveats of the study: Among T cells one year after transplant, newly produced cells accounted for most counts and diversity. Some patients' high day-60 TCRbeta diversity was traced to surviving recipient T cells and thymic progenitors. It was reported that alpha-beta T cells came from several hundred expanded graft clones (about two months after transplant).

Preparation of the TCRbeta library used unique molecular identifiers. TCRdb ran MiXCR on the PCR reads and lists one entry per CDR3 protein. The table shows about 510,000 distinct CDR3 sequences, with about an eighth occurring only once. CDR3 length: 15 residues. From germline, CDR1 is DFQATT and CDR2 SNEGSKA (reference sequence). The ends were cut back, 0 bases at V and 2 bases at J, with 14 bases in the middle. The sample holds a few counts of this clonotype. No antigen is known for it. V usage is TRBV20-1 and J usage is TRBJ2-7; tentatively, D is TRBD1 (5 bases). Here the sequenced sample was PBMCs, mostly from graft donor cells, taken 180 days after TCRalphabeta/CD19-depleted stem cell transplant. This receptor was taken from a female patient younger than 10 who had a stem cell transplant for aplastic anemia, so the T cells may come from the graft donor. The CDR3 spells CSARDPGHTTYEQYF. The CDR3 DNA reads TGCAGTGCTAGAGATCCCGGACACACCACCTACGAGCAGTACTTC.